Listed below are T cell receptor beta chains from one sample, sequenced in a study of cytomegalovirus exposure and HLA in healthy donors. The data were produced by immunoSEQ multiplex PCR, yet TCRdb's version contains in-frame clones alone and is incomplete. This table holds 150,000 to 200,000 clones, more than 75% found once. The sequenced sample was PBMCs. All receptors come from a woman aged 45-59 years in good health and CMV-seronegative. Both conserved end residues are part of each CDR3. A D gene is named only where the DNA matches it firmly. Clone size is not always given. Where it is, it says once, few, many or a class for expanded clones.

D gene: TRBD2
V gene: TRBV5-6
J gene: TRBJ2-2
clone size: NA
CDR3 DNA: TGTGCCAGCAGCTTCCGGACTAGCGGGACCGGGGAGCTGTCTTTT
CDR3 protein: CASSFRTSGTGELSF

D gene: NA
V gene: TRBV5-4
J gene: TRBJ2-2
clone size: NA
CDR3 DNA: TGTGCCAGCAGCTTGCAGGAGGGTGCCGGGGAGCTGTTTTTT
CDR3 protein: CASSLQEGAGELFF

D gene: TRBD1
V gene: TRBV19
J gene: TRBJ1-5
clone size: NA
CDR3 DNA: TGTGCCAGTAGTCAGGGGGCCGGCAATCAGCCCCAGCATTTT
CDR3 protein: CASSQGAGNQPQHF

D gene: NA
V gene: TRBV6-5
J gene: TRBJ1-1
clone size: NA
CDR3 DNA: TGTGCCAGCAGTTCGGGGGGAACGAACACTGAAGCTTTCTTT
CDR3 protein: CASSSGGTNTEAFF

D gene: NA
V gene: TRBV19
J gene: TRBJ1-2
clone size: few
CDR3 DNA: TGTGCCAGTAGCTACTATGGCTACACCTTC
CDR3 protein: CASSYYGYTF

D gene: TRBD2
V gene: TRBV4-3
J gene: TRBJ2-5
clone size: NA
CDR3 DNA: TGCGCCAGCAGCCCTTACTCGGCTAGCGGGAAAGCGGAGACCCAGTACTTC
CDR3 protein: CASSPYSASGKAETQYF

D gene: NA
V gene: TRBV19
J gene: TRBJ1-4
clone size: NA
CDR3 DNA: TGTGCCAGTAGTAAACAGACGGATGAAAAACTGTCTTTT
CDR3 protein: CASSKQTDEKLSF

D gene: NA
V gene: TRBV7-6
J gene: TRBJ2-3
clone size: NA
CDR3 DNA: TGTGCCAGCAGCTTAGGGACTTTGGCTACGCAGTATTTT
CDR3 protein: CASSLGTLATQYF

D gene: NA
V gene: TRBV7-9
J gene: TRBJ2-3
clone size: NA
CDR3 DNA: TGTGCCAGCAGCTTAGATCAGGGTGGAAACACAGATACGCAGTATTTT
CDR3 protein: CASSLDQGGNTDTQYF

D gene: TRBD2
V gene: TRBV7-2
J gene: TRBJ2-3
clone size: NA
CDR3 DNA: TGTGCCAACAGCGGGAGGGCCAGAGATACGCAGTATTTT
CDR3 protein: CANSGRARDTQYF

D gene: TRBD1
V gene: TRBV19
J gene: TRBJ1-4
clone size: NA
CDR3 DNA: TGTGCCAGTAGTATCGACAGGGGGCGGGAAAAACTGTTTTTT
CDR3 protein: CASSIDRGREKLFF

D gene: NA
V gene: TRBV19
J gene: TRBJ1-5
clone size: NA
CDR3 DNA: TGTGCCAGTAGTATTGTGACAATCGGCCTCGCTAGCAATCAGCCCCAGCATTTT
CDR3 protein: CASSIVTIGLASNQPQHF

D gene: NA
V gene: TRBV5-1
J gene: TRBJ1-1
clone size: NA
CDR3 DNA: TGCGCCAGCAGCTTGGAGGGACACCCGAACACTGAAGCTTTCTTT
CDR3 protein: CASSLEGHPNTEAFF

D gene: TRBD2
V gene: TRBV4-1
J gene: TRBJ2-1
clone size: NA
CDR3 DNA: TGCGCCAGCAGCCAAGTCGTAGCGGGGGCCCCAGTGAAGTTCTTC
CDR3 protein: CASSQVVAGAPVKFF

D gene: TRBD2
V gene: TRBV4-2
J gene: TRBJ2-7
clone size: NA
CDR3 DNA: TGTGCCAGCAGCCAAGCGGGACTAGCGGGTCAGTCCTACGAGCAGTACTTC
CDR3 protein: CASSQAGLAGQSYEQYF

D gene: NA
V gene: TRBV2
J gene: TRBJ2-5
clone size: NA
CDR3 DNA: TGTGCCAGCAGTCCCGGGAACCAAGAGACCCAGTACTTC
CDR3 protein: CASSPGNQETQYF

D gene: TRBD2
V gene: TRBV5-4
J gene: TRBJ2-2
clone size: NA
CDR3 DNA: TGTGCCAGCAGCGCCGGAGGGAGGGGCTCCACCGGGGAGCTGTTTTTT
CDR3 protein: CASSAGGRGSTGELFF

D gene: NA
V gene: TRBV5-6
J gene: TRBJ1-1
clone size: NA
CDR3 DNA: TGTGCCAGCAGCTTGGTGGCCCAGGGAGGCACTGAAGCTTTCTTT
CDR3 protein: CASSLVAQGGTEAFF

D gene: NA
V gene: TRBV9
J gene: TRBJ1-3
clone size: NA
CDR3 DNA: TGTGCCAGCAGCCCGCGGGACTTAGGAAACACCATATATTTT
CDR3 protein: CASSPRDLGNTIYF

D gene: NA
V gene: TRBV28
J gene: TRBJ1-1
clone size: NA
CDR3 DNA: TGTGCCCTTACGGCTGGTCGGGGGGCTGTTGATGAAGCTTTCTTT
CDR3 protein: CALTAGRGAVDEAFF